Following are 8 T cell receptor beta chains from one sample sequenced in a study of shared clonotypes between healthy human individuals. Sequencing was performed with immunoSEQ multiplex PCR; in TCRdb, only in-frame clones are kept and a portion is missing. The table lists under 1,900,000 clones, just under 99% of them singletons. The sequencing input was naive CD4+ T cells sorted from blood. Stated subset: CD45RA+ positively selected. The receptors were sampled from a man aged 30-40 years in good health.

The chain recombines TRBV29-1 with TRBJ2-1; 7 positions match TRBD2. The CDR3 has 14 amino acids. The germline V gene has CDR1 SQVTM and CDR2 ANQGSEA. Trimming at V came to 5 bases and at J to 7 bases, leaving 11 bases not matched to a gene. The CDR3 DNA reads as TGCAGCGTTCCTGGGAGGGTTTGGTTAAATGAGCAGTTCTTC. Amino acids: CSVPGRVWLNEQFF.

V and J are TRBV21-1 and TRBJ2-3; the table calls TRBD2, which could not be checked here. TRBV21-1 is reported as a pseudogene. The CDR3 runs 16 residues. As DNA, the CDR3 is TGTGCCAGCAGCAAAGAAGGAGGGCGACCCACAGATACGCAGTATTTT. It codes for CASSKEGGRPTDTQYF.

This rearrangement joins TRBV28 to TRBJ2-2; tentative D call: TRBD2 (5 bases). The length of the CDR3 is 15 residues. The V end was cut by 2 bases, the J end by 6 bases, with 13 bases between. Germline V gives CDR1 MDHEN, CDR2 SYDVKM. This chain's CDR3 is CASSLARAGPGELFF. In DNA form, the CDR3 reads TGTGCCAGCAGTTTAGCGAGGGCGGGCCCCGGGGAGCTGTTTTTT. Looking up the rest from reference TRBV28 and TRBJ2-2 gives the full variable domain: DVKVTQSSRYLVKRTGEKVFLECVQDMDHENMFWYRQDPGLGLRLIYFSYDVKMKEKGDIPEGYSVSREKKERFSLILESASTNQTSMYLCASSLARAGPGELFFGEGSRLTVL.

The V and J genes are TRBV6-5 and TRBJ2-7; the match to TRBD2 covers 9 bases. This CDR3 has 15 amino acids. The germline CDR1 and CDR2 sequences are MNHEY and SVGAGI. The V and J ends lost 6 bases and 3 bases, in that order; junction bases with no gene match: 9. The CDR3 bases are TGTGCCAGCAGCGATGAGATAGCGGGAGTCTACGAGCAGTACTTC. Translating gives CASSDEIAGVYEQYF.

V usage is TRBV15 and J usage is TRBJ2-7, with unresolved D. This CDR3 has 13 residues. Trimming pared 0 bases from V and 5 bases from J, leaving 8 bases between. The germline V gene has CDR1 LNHNV and CDR2 YYDKDF (reference sequence). The CDR3 spells CATSRDAGNEQYF. CDR3 DNA sequence: TGTGCCACCAGCAGAGATGCCGGTAACGAGCAGTACTTC.

The V call is TRBV5-5, the J call TRBJ2-7, with D perhaps TRBD1 (6 bases). The V end lost 0 bases, the J end lost 0 bases, and 13 bases lay between the germline ends. CDR1 and CDR2 (germline): SGHKS, YYEKEE (reference sequence). CDR3 length: 16 residues. The CDR3 region has the DNA TGTGCCAGCAGCTTGGACGGGCTGACAGGCTCCTACGAGCAGTACTTC. It is translated as CASSLDGLTGSYEQYF.

The chain recombines TRBV5-4 with TRBJ2-3, with D unresolved. The CDR3 length is 13 residues. Between the trimmed V and J ends, which lost 5 bases and 0 bases, there was a span of 7 bases. Germline V gene data show CDR1 as SGHNT and CDR2 as YYREEE (reference sequence). This chain's CDR3 is CASSEWSTDTQYF. The CDR3 DNA is TGTGCCAGCAGTGAGTGGAGCACAGATACGCAGTATTTT.

This sequence joins TRBV5-1 and TRBJ2-2; D is possibly TRBD1 (5 bases). In germline, CDR1 is SGHRS, CDR2 YFSETQ. This CDR3 comprises 15 residues. V shed 0 bases and J shed 5 bases, with 11 bases lying between them. The CDR3 sequence: CASSLEGAWTGELFF. CDR3 bases: TGCGCCAGCAGCTTGGAAGGGGCGTGGACCGGGGAGCTGTTTTTT.